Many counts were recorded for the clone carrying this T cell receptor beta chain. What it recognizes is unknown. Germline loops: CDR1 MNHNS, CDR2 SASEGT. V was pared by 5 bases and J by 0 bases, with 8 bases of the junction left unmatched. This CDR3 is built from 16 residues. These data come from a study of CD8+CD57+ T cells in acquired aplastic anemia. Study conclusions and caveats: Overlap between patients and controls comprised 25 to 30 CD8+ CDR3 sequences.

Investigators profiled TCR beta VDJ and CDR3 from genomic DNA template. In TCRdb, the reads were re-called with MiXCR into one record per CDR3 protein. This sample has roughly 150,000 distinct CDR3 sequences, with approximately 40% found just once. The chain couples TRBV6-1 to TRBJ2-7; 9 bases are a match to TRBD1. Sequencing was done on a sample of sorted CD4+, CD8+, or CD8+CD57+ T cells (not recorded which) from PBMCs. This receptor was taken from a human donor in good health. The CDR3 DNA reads TGTGCCAGCAGTCGAAACGGACAGGGGACCTCCTACGAGCAGTACTTC. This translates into CASSRNGQGTSYEQYF.